This section outlines one TCR beta chain sequence together with its context. Its antigen is currently unknown. The sample originates from a study of shared clonotypes between healthy human individuals. Sequenced by immunoSEQ multiplex PCR; TCRdb stores in-frame clones only, minus some. The sample has millions of clones; about 92% are singletons. V lost 6 bases, J lost 0 bases, and 10 bases lay in between. The CDR3 spans 14 residues. Looked up from germline, CDR1 is MNHNS and CDR2 is SASEGT. The study, taken as a whole, reports: Rarefaction showed that sequencing of sorted subsets was incomplete (despite large depth). The study found lower generation probabilities in non-shared clonotypes than in those shared by all four donors. Blood was the sole source, and tissue repertoires probably differ. Clonotype sharing across several donors was observed for around 5% of naive CD4 clonotypes.

This chain connects TRBV6-1 to TRBJ2-3, with no clear D. Material for sequencing was naive CD4+ T cells sorted from blood. Subset given: CD45RA+ positively selected. The sequence came from a man aged 18 to 35 in good health. In nucleotides, the CDR3 is TGTGCCAGCAGCTTCGGATCTAGCACAGATACGCAGTATTTT. It translates to CASSFGSSTDTQYF.